These 28 T cell receptor beta chains originate from one sample sequenced in a study of T cell changes during pregnancy in multiple sclerosis. Using immunoSEQ multiplex PCR, the repertoire was profiled, and TCRdb retains in-frame clones only, with some absent. The sample lists 18,000 or so clones; around 90% were seen once. The sequencing used CD4+ T cells from peripheral blood mononuclear cells, collected in the first trimester of pregnancy. These receptors were collected from a female donor in good health, enrolled as a control in a pregnancy study.

This clone was seen a handful of times. V usage is TRBV4-2 and J usage is TRBJ1-1, with D maybe TRBD1 (6 bases). CDR3 length equals 14 residues. Germline loops: CDR1 LGHNA, CDR2 YNFKEQ. V lost 0 bases, J lost 5 bases, and 10 bases lay in between. The CDR3 coding sequence is TGTGCCAGCAGCCAAGACGGGAGGGGGACTGAAGCTTTCTTT. Protein sequence: CASSQDGRGTEAFF.

J is TRBJ1-1 and V is TRBV15; D is ambiguous. Trimming removed 3 bases at V and 5 bases at J, with 10 bases between. CDR1 and CDR2 (germline): LNHNV, YYDKDF (reference sequence). The CDR3 totals 13 residues. In DNA, the CDR3 is TGTGCCACCAGCAGCCAGGATAGTACTGAAGCTTTCTTT. Protein sequence: CATSSQDSTEAFF.

The V and J genes are TRBV5-4 and TRBJ1-2, with 7 bases matching TRBD1. The CDR3 sequence is 13 residues long. With V trimmed by 4 bases and J by 8 bases, 8 bases remained unmatched. Germline CDR1 is SGHNT and CDR2 is YYREEE (reference sequence). The CDR3 nucleotides are TGTGCCAGCAGCGGCTGGACAGGTTCAGGCTACACCTTC. Translating gives CASSGWTGSGYTF.

The V call is TRBV6-4, the J call TRBJ1-5; D uncertain. This CDR3 is 16 amino acids long. Germline V lookup: CDR1 MRHNA, CDR2 SNTAGT. Trimming cost V 4 bases and J 2 bases, with 15 bases left between them. The CDR3 region is CASSVRGREGNQPQHF. For the CDR3, the DNA is TGTGCCAGCAGTGTCAGAGGGAGGGAGGGCAATCAGCCCCAGCATTTT.

The count of this clone is one. The rearrangement joins TRBV19 to TRBJ1-2; D is undetermined. Between the trimmed V and J ends, which lost 3 bases and 3 bases, there was a span of 5 bases. CDR1 is LNHDA and CDR2 is SQIVND in the germline V gene (reference sequence). The CDR3 is 12 amino acids. Here the CDR3 reads CASSIFDYGYTF. As DNA, the CDR3 is TGTGCCAGTAGTATCTTTGACTATGGCTACACCTTC.

This chain joins TRBV11-2 and TRBJ1-1; 7 bases are a match to TRBD1. Germline loops: CDR1 SGHAT, CDR2 FQNNGV. This CDR3 is 14 amino acids long. V was pared by 4 bases and J by 4 bases, with 6 bases of the junction left unmatched. The CDR3, as DNA: TGTGCCAGCAGCTATGGGGACAGACCCACTGAAGCTTTCTTT. This codes for CASSYGDRPTEAFF.

The chain joins TRBV19 to TRBJ1-5; 7 bases fit TRBD1. V dropped 6 bases and J dropped 1; count of bases not matched to a gene: 12. Germline CDR1 and CDR2: LNHDA and SQIVND (reference sequence). This CDR3 region has 17 residues. The CDR3 nucleotides are TGTGCCAGTAGCGAAAACAGGGGTCGAATGAGCAATCAGCCCCAGCATTTT. This sequence encodes CASSENRGRMSNQPQHF.

As DNA, the CDR3 is TGTGCCATCAGTGAGACTAGCGGAGGTACCGGGGAGCTGTTTTTT. This codes for CAISETSGGTGELFF. The chain links TRBV10-3 to TRBJ2-2, with 8 bases fitting TRBD2. J gave up 5 bases and V 2 bases, and 4 bases lay outside the gene matches. CDR1 is ENHRY, CDR2 SYGVKD, per germline. The CDR3 has 15 residues.

The chain couples TRBV5-4 to TRBJ1-1, with 8 bases that match TRBD1. V shed 0 bases, J shed 5 bases, and the junction held 6 bases outside the gene matches. Looked up from germline, CDR1 is SGHNT and CDR2 is YYREEE (reference sequence). The CDR3 consists of 15 residues. CDR3 sequence (DNA): TGTGCCAGCAGCTTGGCCCAGGGGGCCGGGACTGAAGCTTTCTTT. This gives the protein CASSLAQGAGTEAFF.

V is TRBV6-1 and J is TRBJ2-3; weak D call: TRBD1 (6 bases). Looked up from germline, CDR1 is MNHNS and CDR2 is SASEGT. The CDR3 spans 18 residues. Trimming shortened V by 1 base and J by 7 bases, and 24 bases separated the two germline ends. In nucleotides, the CDR3 is TGTGCCAGCAGTGAAGGAAGGGCCGGACAGAGACTTATCAATACGCAGTATTTT. Protein sequence: CASSEGRAGQRLINTQYF.

V and J are TRBV7-2 and TRBJ1-3; TRBD1 is a possible D gene (6 bases). Germline CDR1 reads SGHTA; CDR2 reads FQGNSA. V was clipped by 4 bases and J by 4 bases, with 17 bases between them. The CDR3 runs 16 residues. CDR3 protein: CASSSLDRISGNTIYF. The DNA of the CDR3 is TGTGCCAGCAGCTCGCTTGACAGGATCTCCGGAAACACCATATATTTT.

The chain has TRBV19 and TRBJ1-1, with a weak D call TRBD1 (6 bases). Germline V lookup: CDR1 LNHDA, CDR2 SQIVND (reference sequence). Trimming cost V 3 bases and J 0 bases, with 8 bases left between them. The CDR3 has 14 amino acids. DNA of the CDR3: TGTGCCAGTAGTATGAGGGGGTTGAACACTGAAGCTTTCTTT. It translates to CASSMRGLNTEAFF.

This clone appeared a few times. This chain joins TRBV6-5 and TRBJ1-1, with D tentatively TRBD1 (6 bases). Germline CDR1 MNHEY, CDR2 SVGAGI. The CDR3 sequence is 11 residues long. The germline V and J ends were trimmed by 6 bases and 9 bases, with 11 bases remaining between them. CDR3 in amino acids: CASRKDSKAFF. In nucleotides, the CDR3 is TGTGCCAGCAGAAAGGACAGCAAAGCTTTCTTT.

The CDR3 DNA is TGTGCCAGCAGCTCCGGTAGGGGATCGAACACTGAAGCTTTCTTT. This gives the protein CASSSGRGSNTEAFF. This rearrangement joins TRBV7-2 to TRBJ1-1; maybe TRBD1 (5 bases). Germline loops: CDR1 SGHTA, CDR2 FQGNSA. The CDR3 loop spans 15 amino acids. Trimming left V 4 bases short and J 1 base short, with 13 bases between.

The V call is TRBV5-6, the J call TRBJ1-2; 7 bases are a match to TRBD1. The CDR3 extends over 15 amino acids. Losses at the gene ends were 3 bases for V and 8 bases for J; bases not matched to a gene: 13. Germline CDR1 is SGHDT and CDR2 is YYEEEE. CDR3 DNA sequence: TGTGCCAGCAGCTACTCCGGGACAGCAAGCGTCGGCTACACCTTC. It translates to CASSYSGTASVGYTF.

In this sample, this clone turned up once. This chain joins TRBV5-1 and TRBJ1-2; the match to TRBD1 covers 7 bases. Germline assignment: CDR1 SGHRS and CDR2 YFSETQ. V lost 0 bases to trimming and J lost 7 bases; unmatched junction nucleotides: 0. CDR3 length equals 12 residues. CDR3 sequence (DNA): TGCGCCAGCAGCTTGGAGGGGGCTGGCTACACCTTC. Amino acid sequence: CASSLEGAGYTF.

The chain has TRBV2 and TRBJ1-1; TRBD1 might be the D (5 bases). Trimming removed 6 bases from V and 6 bases from J, with 8 bases in between. Germline CDR1 SNHLY, CDR2 FYNNEI. The CDR3 is 11 amino acids. The chain's CDR3 is CASSRDSEAFF. The CDR3 coding sequence is TGTGCCAGCAGCAGGGATTCTGAAGCTTTCTTT.

The chain recombines TRBV11-3 with TRBJ1-2, with TRBD1 matching 7 bases. Germline V gives CDR1 SGHNT, CDR2 YENEEA. Unmatched junction bases numbered 1, after V lost 2 bases and J lost 1 base. CDR3 length equals 14 residues. In nucleotides, the CDR3 is TGTGCCAGCAGCTTACCAGGGGGTAACTATGGCTACACCTTC. It yields the protein CASSLPGGNYGYTF.

This clone occurred a few times. V and J are TRBV5-6 and TRBJ1-5; D is unresolved. The germline V gene encodes CDR1 SGHDT and CDR2 YYEEEE. CDR3 length: 14 amino acids. The V gene lost 2 bases and the J gene lost 0 bases, with 6 bases spanning the gap. CDR3 in DNA: TGTGCCAGCAGCTTCATCGGTAGCAATCAGCCCCAGCATTTT. This translates into CASSFIGSNQPQHF. The complete variable domain, with remaining parts taken from reference TRBV5-6 and TRBJ1-5, reads DAGVTQSPTHLIKTRGQQVTLRCSPKSGHDTVSWYQQALGQGPQFIFQYYEEEERQRGNFPDRFSGHQFPNYSSELNVNALLLGDSALYLCASSFIGSNQPQHFGDGTRLSIL.

This clone is labeled large. V usage is TRBV18 and J usage is TRBJ1-1; 7 positions agree with TRBD1. The CDR3 extends over 16 amino acids. Trimming took 4 bases from V and 3 from J; bases not matched to a gene: 11. CDR1 and CDR2 from the germline V gene are KGHSH and LQKENI. CDR3 sequence (DNA): TGTGCCAGCTCACAATTCCCGACAGGGTCGGACACTGAAGCTTTCTTT. Amino acids: CASSQFPTGSDTEAFF.

This clone was observed a few times. The rearrangement joins TRBV9 to TRBJ1-4, with 7 bases aligning to TRBD1. The junction had 13 bases not matched to a gene; V was cut back by 3 bases and J by 8 bases. CDR1 and CDR2 from the germline V gene are SGDLS and YYNGEE. The CDR3 is 16 residues long. CDR3 region: CASSAFPRDSDEKLFF. CDR3 DNA sequence: TGTGCCAGCAGCGCCTTCCCGCGGGACAGTGACGAAAAACTGTTTTTT.

The chain couples TRBV30 to TRBJ2-5, with TRBD1 identical over 7 bases. Looked up from germline, CDR1 is GTSNPN and CDR2 is SVGIG (reference sequence). There are 15 residues in the CDR3. V lost 0 bases, J lost 3 bases, and 7 bases stayed unmatched. In DNA, the CDR3 is TGTGCCTGGAGTGTACTTTGGGACAGCAAAGAGACCCAGTACTTC. Translating it yields CAWSVLWDSKETQYF.

The chain has TRBV19 and TRBJ2-5; 8 bases map to TRBD1. V shed 5 bases, J shed 0 bases, and the junction held 14 bases outside the gene matches. This CDR3 is built from 18 residues. The germline CDR1 and CDR2 sequences are LNHDA and SQIVND (reference sequence). For the CDR3, the DNA is TGTGCCAGTAGTGTCAATACGGGACAGGCCAAGTACCAAGAGACCCAGTACTTC. Protein sequence: CASSVNTGQAKYQETQYF.

The genes are TRBV18 and TRBJ2-5; D is perhaps TRBD2 (5 bases). The ends were cut back, 4 bases at V and 4 bases at J, with 10 bases in the middle. This CDR3 contains 13 residues. CDR1 and CDR2 (germline): KGHSH, LQKENI. The CDR3 DNA sequence: TGTGCCAGCTCACTATTTCGGGGAGAGACCCAGTACTTC. The encoded protein is CASSLFRGETQYF.

The V gene is TRBV4-1, the J gene TRBJ1-4; D is ambiguous. Trimming removed 1 base from V and 8 bases from J, with 8 bases in between. Germline V lookup: CDR1 MGHRA, CDR2 YSYEKL. The CDR3 has 13 amino acids. The chain's CDR3 is CASSQAMREKLFF. DNA of the CDR3: TGCGCCAGCAGCCAAGCCATGAGGGAAAAACTGTTTTTT.

The V and J genes are TRBV11-3 and TRBJ1-4, with 10 bases fitting TRBD1. V shed 2 bases and J 8 bases; nucleotides not matched to a gene: 5. Germline V gene lookup returns CDR1 SGHNT and CDR2 YENEEA. The CDR3 is made up of 15 amino acids. CDR3 in DNA: TGTGCCAGCAGCTTACCCGGACAGGGGGAAGAAAAACTGTTTTTT. Amino acid sequence: CASSLPGQGEEKLFF.

The rearrangement joins TRBV12-5 to TRBJ1-2; the D is unclear. V lost 7 bases to trimming and J lost 1 base, with 7 bases between them. Germline CDR1 is LGHNT and CDR2 is FRNRAP. This CDR3 has 12 residues. CDR3 sequence: CASDQDNYGYTF. Written as DNA, the CDR3 is TGTGCTAGTGACCAGGATAACTATGGCTACACCTTC.

The chain recombines TRBV11-2 with TRBJ1-4, with 7 bases matching TRBD1. The CDR3 totals 15 residues. Germline V gene data show CDR1 as SGHAT and CDR2 as FQNNGV. V was pared by 4 bases and J by 5 bases, with 7 bases of the junction left unmatched. The CDR3 protein is CASSSLGTANEKLFF. The CDR3 bases are TGTGCCAGCAGCTCCCTGGGGACAGCAAATGAAAAACTGTTTTTT.